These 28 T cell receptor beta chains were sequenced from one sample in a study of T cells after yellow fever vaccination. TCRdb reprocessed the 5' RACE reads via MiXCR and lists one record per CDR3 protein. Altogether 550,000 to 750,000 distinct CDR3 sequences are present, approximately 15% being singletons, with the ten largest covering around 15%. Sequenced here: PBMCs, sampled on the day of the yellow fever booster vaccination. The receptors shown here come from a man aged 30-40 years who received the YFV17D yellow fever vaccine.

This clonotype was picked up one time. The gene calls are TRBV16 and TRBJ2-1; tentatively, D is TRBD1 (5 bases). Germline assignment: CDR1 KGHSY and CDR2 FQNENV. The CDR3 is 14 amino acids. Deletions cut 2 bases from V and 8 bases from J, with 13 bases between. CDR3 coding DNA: TGTGCCAGCAGCCAAGTGGCTCAGGGCTATGAGCAGTTCTTC. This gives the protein CASSQVAQGYEQFF.

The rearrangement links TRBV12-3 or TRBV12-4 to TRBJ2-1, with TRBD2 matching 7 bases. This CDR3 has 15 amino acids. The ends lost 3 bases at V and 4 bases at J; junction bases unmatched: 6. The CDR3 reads CASSFAGAPYNEQFF. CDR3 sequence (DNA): TGTGCCAGCAGTTTCGCGGGAGCCCCATACAATGAGCAGTTCTTC.

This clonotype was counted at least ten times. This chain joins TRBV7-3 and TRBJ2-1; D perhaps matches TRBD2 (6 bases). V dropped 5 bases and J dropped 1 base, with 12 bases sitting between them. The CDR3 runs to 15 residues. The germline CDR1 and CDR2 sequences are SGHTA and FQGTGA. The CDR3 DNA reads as TGTGCCAGCAGCCAAGCCCGGGGGTCCTACAATGAGCAGTTCTTC. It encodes CASSQARGSYNEQFF. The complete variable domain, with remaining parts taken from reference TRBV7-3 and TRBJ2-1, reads GAGVSQTPSNKVTEKGKYVELRCDPISGHTALYWYRQSLGQGPEFLIYFQGTGAADDSGLPNDRFFAVRPEGSVSTLKIQRTERGDSAVYLCASSQARGSYNEQFFGPGTRLTVL.

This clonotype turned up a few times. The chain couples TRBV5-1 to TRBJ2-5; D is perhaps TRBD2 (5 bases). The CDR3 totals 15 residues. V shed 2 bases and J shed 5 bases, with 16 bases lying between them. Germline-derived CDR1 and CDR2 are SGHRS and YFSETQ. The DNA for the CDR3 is TGCGCCAGCAGCTTCGAACTTGCGGGTGGGGAGACCCAGTACTTC. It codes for CASSFELAGGETQYF.

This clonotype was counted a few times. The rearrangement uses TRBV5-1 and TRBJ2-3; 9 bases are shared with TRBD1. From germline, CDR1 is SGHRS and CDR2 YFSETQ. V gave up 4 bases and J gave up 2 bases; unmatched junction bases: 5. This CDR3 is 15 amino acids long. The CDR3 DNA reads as TGCGCCAGCAGCCAGGGACAGGGACTCACAGATACGCAGTATTTT. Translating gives CASSQGQGLTDTQYF.

The CDR3 region is CASSLPGSSGNTIYF. CDR3 DNA: TGTGCCAGCAGTTTACCAGGATCTTCTGGAAACACCATATATTTT. This rearrangement joins TRBV12-3 or TRBV12-4 to TRBJ1-3; D is undetermined. Trimming left V 2 bases short and J 1 base short, with 9 bases between. The CDR3 contains 15 residues.

The chain's CDR3 is CSASGLAGVNEQYF. The DNA of the CDR3 is TGCAGTGCTAGTGGACTAGCGGGAGTCAACGAGCAGTACTTC. This chain joins TRBV20-1 and TRBJ2-7; 13 bases are shared with TRBD2. The CDR3 is made up of 14 amino acids. Germline trimming cut 3 bases from V and 5 bases from J; bases unmatched to any gene: 4. Germline CDR1 DFQATT, CDR2 SNEGSKA (reference sequence).

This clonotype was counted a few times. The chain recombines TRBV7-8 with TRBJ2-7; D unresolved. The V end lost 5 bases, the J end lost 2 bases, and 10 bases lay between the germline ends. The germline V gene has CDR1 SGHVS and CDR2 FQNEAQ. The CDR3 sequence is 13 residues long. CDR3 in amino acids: CASSPSFAYEQYF. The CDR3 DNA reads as TGTGCCAGCAGCCCCTCCTTTGCCTACGAGCAGTACTTC.

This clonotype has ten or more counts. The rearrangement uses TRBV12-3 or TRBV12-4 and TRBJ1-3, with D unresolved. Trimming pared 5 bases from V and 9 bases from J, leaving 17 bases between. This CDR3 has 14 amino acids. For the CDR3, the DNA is TGTGCCAGCAGTATCCGGACGCTGGCGAGCACCATATATTTT. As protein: CASSIRTLASTIYF.

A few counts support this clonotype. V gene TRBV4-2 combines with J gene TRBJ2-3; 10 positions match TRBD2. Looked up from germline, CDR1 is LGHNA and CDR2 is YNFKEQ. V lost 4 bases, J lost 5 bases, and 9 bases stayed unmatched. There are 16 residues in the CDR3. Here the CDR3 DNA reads TGTGCCAGCAGCCCGGACACACTAGCGGGAAGAGATACGCAGTATTTT. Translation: CASSPDTLAGRDTQYF.

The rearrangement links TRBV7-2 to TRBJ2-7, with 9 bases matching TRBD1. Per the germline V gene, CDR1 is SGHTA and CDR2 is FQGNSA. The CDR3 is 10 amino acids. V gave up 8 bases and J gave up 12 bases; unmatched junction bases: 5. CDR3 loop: CASGGQGVYF. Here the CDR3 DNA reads TGTGCCAGCGGGGGACAGGGTGTGTACTTC.

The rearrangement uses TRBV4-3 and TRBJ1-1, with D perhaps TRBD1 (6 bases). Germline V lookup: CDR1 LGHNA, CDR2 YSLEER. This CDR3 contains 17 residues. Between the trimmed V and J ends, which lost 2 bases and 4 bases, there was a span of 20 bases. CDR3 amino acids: CASSQIPQGGGLTEAFF. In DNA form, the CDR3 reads TGCGCCAGCAGCCAAATACCACAGGGAGGAGGGCTCACTGAAGCTTTCTTT.

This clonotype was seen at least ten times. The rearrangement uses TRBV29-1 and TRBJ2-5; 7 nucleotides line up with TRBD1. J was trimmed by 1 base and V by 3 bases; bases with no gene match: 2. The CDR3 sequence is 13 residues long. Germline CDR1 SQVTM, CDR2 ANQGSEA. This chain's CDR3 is CSVERDSQETQYF. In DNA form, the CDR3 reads TGCAGCGTTGAGAGGGACAGCCAAGAGACCCAGTACTTC. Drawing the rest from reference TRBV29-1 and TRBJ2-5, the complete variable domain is SAVISQKPSRDICQRGTSLTIQCQVDSQVTMMFWYRQQPGQSLTLIATANQGSEATYESGFVIDKFPISRPNLTFSTLTVSNMSPEDSSIYLCSVERDSQETQYFGPGTRLLVL.

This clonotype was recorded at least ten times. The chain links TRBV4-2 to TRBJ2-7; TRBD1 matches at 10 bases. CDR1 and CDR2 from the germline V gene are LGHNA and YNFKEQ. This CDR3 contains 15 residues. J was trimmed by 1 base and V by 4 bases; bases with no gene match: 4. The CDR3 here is CASSRPGQGSYEQYF. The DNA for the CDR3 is TGTGCCAGCAGCCGACCGGGACAGGGGTCCTACGAGCAGTACTTC.

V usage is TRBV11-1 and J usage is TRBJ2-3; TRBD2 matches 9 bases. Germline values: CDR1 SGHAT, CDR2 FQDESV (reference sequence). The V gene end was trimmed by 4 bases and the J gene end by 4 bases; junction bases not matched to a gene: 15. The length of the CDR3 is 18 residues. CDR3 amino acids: CASSSRVNSGRIADTQYF. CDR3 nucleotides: TGTGCCAGCAGCTCTCGCGTAAATAGCGGGAGAATCGCAGATACGCAGTATTTT. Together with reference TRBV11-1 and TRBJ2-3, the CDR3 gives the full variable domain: EAEVAQSPRYKITEKSQAVAFWCDPISGHATLYWYRQILGQGPELLVQFQDESVVDDSQLPKDRFSAERLKGVDSTLKIQPAELGDSAMYLCASSSRVNSGRIADTQYFGPGTRLTVL.

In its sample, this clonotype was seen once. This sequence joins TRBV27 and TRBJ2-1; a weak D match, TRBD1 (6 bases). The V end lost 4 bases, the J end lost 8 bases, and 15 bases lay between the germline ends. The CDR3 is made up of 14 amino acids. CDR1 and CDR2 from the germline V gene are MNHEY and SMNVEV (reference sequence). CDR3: CASSSGGLRYEQFF. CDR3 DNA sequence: TGTGCCAGCAGTTCTGGGGGCCTTAGATATGAGCAGTTCTTC.

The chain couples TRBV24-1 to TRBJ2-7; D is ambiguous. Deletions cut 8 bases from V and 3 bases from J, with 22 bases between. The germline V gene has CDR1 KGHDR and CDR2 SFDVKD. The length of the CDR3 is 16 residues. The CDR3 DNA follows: TGTGCCACCAAGCCCCCCCGGTTGCGTCACCACTACGAGCAGTACTTC. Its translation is CATKPPRLRHHYEQYF.

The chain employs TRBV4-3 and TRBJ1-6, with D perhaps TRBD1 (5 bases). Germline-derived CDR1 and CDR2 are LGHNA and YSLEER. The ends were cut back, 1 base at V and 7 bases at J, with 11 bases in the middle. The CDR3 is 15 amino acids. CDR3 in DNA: TGCGCCAGCAGCCAAGCAGGGCAGCCAAATTCACCCCTCCACTTT. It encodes CASSQAGQPNSPLHF.

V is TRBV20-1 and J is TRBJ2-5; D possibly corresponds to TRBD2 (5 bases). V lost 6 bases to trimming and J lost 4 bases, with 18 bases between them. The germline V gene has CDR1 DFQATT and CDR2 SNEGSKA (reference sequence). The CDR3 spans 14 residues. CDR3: CSAYTGSIGETQYF. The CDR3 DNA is TGCAGTGCCTATACGGGGAGTATAGGAGAGACCCAGTACTTC.

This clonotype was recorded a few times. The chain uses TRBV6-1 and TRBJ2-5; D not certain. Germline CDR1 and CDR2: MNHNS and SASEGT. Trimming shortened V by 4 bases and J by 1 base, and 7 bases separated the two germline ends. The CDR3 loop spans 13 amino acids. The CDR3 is CASSVVLQETQYF. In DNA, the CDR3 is TGTGCCAGCAGTGTGGTCCTCCAAGAGACCCAGTACTTC.

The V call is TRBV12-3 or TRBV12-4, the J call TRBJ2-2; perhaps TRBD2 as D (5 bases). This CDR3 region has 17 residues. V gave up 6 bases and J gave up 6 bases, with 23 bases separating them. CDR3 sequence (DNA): TGTGCCAGCAGAACATACGGTAGCGTGAGTTGGGCCGGGGAGCTGTTTTTT. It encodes CASRTYGSVSWAGELFF.

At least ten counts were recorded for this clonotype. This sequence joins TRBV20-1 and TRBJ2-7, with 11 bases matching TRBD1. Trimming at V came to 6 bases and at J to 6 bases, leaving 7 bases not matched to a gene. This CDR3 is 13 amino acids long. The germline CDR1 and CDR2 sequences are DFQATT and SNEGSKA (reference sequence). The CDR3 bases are TGCAGTGCGCTCCGGGACAGGGGGGGCGAGCAGTACTTC. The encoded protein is CSALRDRGGEQYF.

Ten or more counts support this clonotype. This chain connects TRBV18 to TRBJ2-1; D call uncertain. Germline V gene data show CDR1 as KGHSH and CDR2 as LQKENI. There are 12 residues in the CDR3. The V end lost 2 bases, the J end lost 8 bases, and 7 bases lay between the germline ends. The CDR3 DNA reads TGTGCCAGCTCACCAGGCTATCATGAGCAGTTCTTC. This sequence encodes CASSPGYHEQFF.

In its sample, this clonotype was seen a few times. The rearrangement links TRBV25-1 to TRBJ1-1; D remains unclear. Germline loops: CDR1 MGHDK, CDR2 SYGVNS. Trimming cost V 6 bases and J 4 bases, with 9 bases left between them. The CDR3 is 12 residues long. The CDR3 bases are TGTGCCAGCAGGCACAGAAGCACTGAAGCTTTCTTT. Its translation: CASRHRSTEAFF.

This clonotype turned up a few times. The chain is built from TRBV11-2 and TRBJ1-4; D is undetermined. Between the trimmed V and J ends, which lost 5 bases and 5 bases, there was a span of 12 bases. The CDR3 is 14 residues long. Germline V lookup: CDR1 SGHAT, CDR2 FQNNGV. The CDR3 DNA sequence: TGTGCCAGCAGCCCAATATTGGGAAATGAAAAACTGTTTTTT. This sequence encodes CASSPILGNEKLFF.

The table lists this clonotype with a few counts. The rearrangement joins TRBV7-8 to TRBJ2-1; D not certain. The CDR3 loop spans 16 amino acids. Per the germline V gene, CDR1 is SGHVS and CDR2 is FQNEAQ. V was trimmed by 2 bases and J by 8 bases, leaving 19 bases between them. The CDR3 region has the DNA TGTGCCAGCAGCTTACTTCAGAGACTGTTACACGATGAGCAGTTCTTC. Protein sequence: CASSLLQRLLHDEQFF.

The CDR3 is CASRQQETQYF. The CDR3, as DNA: TGCGCCAGCAGACAGCAAGAGACCCAGTACTTC. The gene calls are TRBV10-2 and TRBJ2-5, with D unresolved. The CDR3 is 11 residues long. Trimming took 6 bases from V and 2 from J, leaving 4 bases between them. Germline V CDR1 and CDR2: WSHSY, SAAADI.

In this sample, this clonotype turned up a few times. Here the CDR3 DNA reads TGTGCCAGCAGCTTGGGGGGGAACTTCCAGGAGCAGTTCTTC. This encodes CASSLGGNFQEQFF. The J gene is TRBJ2-1, the V gene TRBV11-1; TRBD2 matches 7 bases. V was clipped by 3 bases and J by 10 bases; unmatched bases: 9. CDR1 SGHAT and CDR2 FQDESV come from the germline V gene (reference sequence). The CDR3 loop spans 14 amino acids.